This TCR beta chain emerged from a study of cytomegalovirus exposure and HLA in healthy donors. For the study at large: The roughly 100 million unique TCR beta sequences, from about 180 million T cells, were found by an earlier analysis.

CDR1 and CDR2 from the germline V gene are MGHRA and YSYEKL. This CDR3 has 15 amino acids. Primers included in the PCR were 60 Vbeta and 13 Jbeta primers. Sequencing was performed with immunoSEQ multiplex PCR; in TCRdb, only in-frame clones are kept and a portion is missing. This repertoire includes some 72,000 clones. Study observations and caveats: No immune exposure information besides CMV serostatus was available. Prediction of most subjects' HLA-A and HLA-B alleles by TCR beta sequences was reportedly accurate. A later analysis showed HLA-associated TCR beta chains outstripping equally common others in clonal expansion.

Worth noting for this clone: The antigen is unknown.

This chain links TRBV4-1 with TRBJ2-5; D call uncertain. The J call may be faulty, since TRBJ2-7 better matches the DNA end. This receptor was identified in a man between 40 and 49 years old in good health and CMV-seronegative. The specimen sequenced was PBMCs. The CDR3 spells CASSPSPWSSYEQYF. CDR3 nucleotides: TGCGCCAGCAGCCCGTCACCATGGAGCTCCTACGAGCAGTACTTC.